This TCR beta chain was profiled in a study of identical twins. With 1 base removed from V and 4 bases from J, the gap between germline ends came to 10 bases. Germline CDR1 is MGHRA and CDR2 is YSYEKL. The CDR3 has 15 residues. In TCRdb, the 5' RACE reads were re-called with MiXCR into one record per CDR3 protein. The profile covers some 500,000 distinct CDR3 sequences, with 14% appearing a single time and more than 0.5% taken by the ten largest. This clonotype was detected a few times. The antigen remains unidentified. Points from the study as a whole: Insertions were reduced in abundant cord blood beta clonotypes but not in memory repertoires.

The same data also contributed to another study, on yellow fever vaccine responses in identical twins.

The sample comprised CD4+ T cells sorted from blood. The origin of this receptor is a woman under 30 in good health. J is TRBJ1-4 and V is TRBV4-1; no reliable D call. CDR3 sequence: CASSQGHQLNEKLFF. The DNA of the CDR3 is TGCGCCAGCAGCCAAGGCCATCAACTTAATGAAAAACTGTTTTTT.